These T cell receptor beta chains were read from a single sample in a study of T-cell memory formation after mild COVID-19. TCRdb used MiXCR to reprocess the 5' RACE reads, holding one entry per CDR3 protein. The repertoire holds fewer than 500,000 distinct CDR3 sequences, with 25% as singletons. Source material: PBMCs or a T cell subset sorted from them (not recorded which). The source is an adult woman who had mild COVID-19 (a few samples of this study predate the infection). Cell type and time point are not known. The CDR3 runs from the conserved cysteine through the conserved F or W. Fields, in order: clone size, J gene, V gene, D gene, CDR3 DNA, CDR3 protein. The D gene is left open where the match is weak. Size is stated for part of the rows, as once, few or many counts, or as a class when the clone is expanded.

few TRBJ1-1 TRBV11-2 TRBD1 TGTGCCAGCAGCTCGCCGGACAGGGGGCTGAGGAACACTGAAGCTTTCTTT CASSSPDRGLRNTEAFF
. TRBJ2-1 TRBV6-2/TRBV6-3 . TGTGCCAGCAGTTACGAGGACAACTACAATGAGCAGTTCTTC CASSYEDNYNEQFF
. TRBJ1-2 TRBV24-1 . TGTGCCACCAGTGATTTCCCGACCTCTAAGGGCTACACCTTC CATSDFPTSKGYTF
. TRBJ2-2 TRBV4-3 TRBD2 TGCGCCAGCAGCCAAGATGTCAGCGGGAGGGCCTCCACCGGGGAGCTGTTTTTT CASSQDVSGRASTGELFF
. TRBJ2-5 TRBV25-1 TRBD2 TGTGCCAGCAGTGAGGGCGAGCGGGGGGGCTCCCAAGAGACCCAGTACTTC CASSEGERGGSQETQYF
few TRBJ2-7 TRBV20-1 TRBD2 TGCAGTGCCTCCCGACCAAGCGGGAGAGTAGGATTTTCCGAGCAGTACTTC CSASRPSGRVGFSEQYF
. TRBJ1-1 TRBV7-9 . TGTGCCAGCAGCTTCACCGGGACAACGAACACTGAAGCTTTCTTT CASSFTGTTNTEAFF
few TRBJ1-6 TRBV5-1 . TGCGCCAGCGGAAAAGAGGATTCACCCCTCCACTTT CASGKEDSPLHF
few TRBJ2-7 TRBV15 TRBD2 TGTGCCACCAGCAGAGATCTTCGGGCGGGGGGCTACGAGCAGTACTTC CATSRDLRAGGYEQYF
few TRBJ2-3 TRBV9 . TGTGCCAGCAGCGTAGTGCACAGCCCAGATACGCAGTATTTT CASSVVHSPDTQYF
. TRBJ2-7 TRBV20-1 TRBD2 TGCAGTGCTCTAAGACTAGCGGTAACCTACGAGCAGTACTTC CSALRLAVTYEQYF
. TRBJ1-2 TRBV7-2 TRBD1 TGTGCCAGCAGCCGGAACCGACAGGGCCGGAACTATGGCTACACCTTC CASSRNRQGRNYGYTF
many TRBJ2-1 TRBV5-1 TRBD1 TGCGCCAGCAGCGCCGGACAGGGCACCTACAATGAGCAGTTCTTC CASSAGQGTYNEQFF
few TRBJ2-1 TRBV12-3/TRBV12-4 . TGTGCCAGCGGAAATCCATCCCTTATCCGAGATGAGCAGTTCTTC CASGNPSLIRDEQFF
few TRBJ2-6 TRBV19 . TGTGCCAGTAGTATCGCTGGGGCCAACGTCCTGACTTTC CASSIAGANVLTF
few TRBJ2-7 TRBV5-5 . TGTGCCAGCAGCTCGGAACTAGCTCCGGACGAGCAGTACTTC CASSSELAPDEQYF
few TRBJ2-1 TRBV6-5 TRBD2 TGTGCCAGCAGTCTAGCGGGGCTCAATGAGCAGTTCTTC CASSLAGLNEQFF
. TRBJ2-7 TRBV5-5 . TGTGCCAGCAGCGTACCTTCGGGCGCGGGAACAGACGAGCAGTACTTC CASSVPSGAGTDEQYF